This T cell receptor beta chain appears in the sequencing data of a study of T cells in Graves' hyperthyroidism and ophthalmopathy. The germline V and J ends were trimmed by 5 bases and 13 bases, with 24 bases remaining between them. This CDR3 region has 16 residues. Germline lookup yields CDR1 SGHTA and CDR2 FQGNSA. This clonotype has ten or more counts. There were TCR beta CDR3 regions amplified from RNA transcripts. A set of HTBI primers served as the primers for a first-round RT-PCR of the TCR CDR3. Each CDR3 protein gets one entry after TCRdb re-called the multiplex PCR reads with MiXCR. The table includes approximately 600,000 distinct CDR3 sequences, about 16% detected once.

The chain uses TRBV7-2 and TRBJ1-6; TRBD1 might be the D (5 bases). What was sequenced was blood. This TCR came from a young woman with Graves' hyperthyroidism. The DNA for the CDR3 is TGTGCCAGCAGCCCGGGGTGGACACAACTCATGGCCCCCCTCCACTTT. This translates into CASSPGWTQLMAPLHF.